This T cell receptor (beta chain) comes out of a study of T cell changes during pregnancy in multiple sclerosis. Trimming left V 0 bases short and J 3 bases short, with 3 bases between. The CDR3 is 12 residues long. The germline V gene encodes CDR1 SGHDT and CDR2 YYEEEE. TCRdb's table, derived via immunoSEQ multiplex PCR, lists solely in-frame clones and lacks some. The table includes about 68,000 clones, 92% detected once. The TCR was taken from a female donor in good health, enrolled as a control in a pregnancy study. The sample in question was peripheral blood, obtained in the second trimester of pregnancy. This chain joins TRBV5-6 and TRBJ2-5; unclear D gene. The CDR3 DNA is TGTGCCAGCAGCTTGGCCGAAGAGACCCAGTACTTC. The encoded protein is CASSLAEETQYF.